Each of the 19 T cell receptor beta chains below was sequenced from the same sample in a study of blood T cell repertoires in COVID-19. The method was immunoSEQ multiplex PCR; TCRdb's version includes in-frame clones alone and lacks a portion of them. Of more than 70,000 clones listed, 80% to 85% were seen once; the top ten hold under 35%. The sequenced sample consisted of peripheral blood. The receptors here all came from a human donor in a cohort sampled during active COVID-19.

The chain employs TRBV5-1 and TRBJ1-1, with 9 bases matching TRBD1. In germline, CDR1 is SGHRS, CDR2 YFSETQ. The J segment lost 0 bases and the V segment lost 5 bases, leaving 5 bases of the junction unmatched. There are 15 residues in the CDR3. CDR3 coding DNA: TGCGCCAGCAGGTACTACAGGGGGCTGAACACTGAAGCTTTCTTT. It specifies CASRYYRGLNTEAFF. Full variable domain (rest looked up from reference TRBV5-1 and TRBJ1-1): KAGVTQTPRYLIKTRGQQVTLSCSPISGHRSVSWYQQTPGQGLQFLFEYFSETQRNKGNFPGRFSGRQFSNSRSEMNVSTLELGDSALYLCASRYYRGLNTEAFFGQGTRLTVV.

This clone was recorded a few times. Here the CDR3 reads CASSRGRVQGNQPQHF. In DNA form, the CDR3 reads TGCGCCAGCAGCAGGGGGAGGGTACAGGGCAATCAGCCCCAGCATTTT. The chain employs TRBV4-1 and TRBJ1-5; weak D call: TRBD1 (6 bases). From germline, CDR1 is MGHRA and CDR2 YSYEKL. V was trimmed by 5 bases and J by 2 bases, leaving 16 bases between them. The CDR3 extends over 16 amino acids.

The chain recombines TRBV2 with TRBJ2-1; maybe TRBD1 (6 bases). Germline values: CDR1 SNHLY, CDR2 FYNNEI. V dropped 1 base and J dropped 2 bases, with 9 bases sitting between them. There are 15 residues in the CDR3. CDR3 DNA sequence: TGTGCCAGCAGTGAAGTCAGGGGCCCCTACAATGAGCAGTTCTTC. Protein sequence: CASSEVRGPYNEQFF. Complete variable domain (other parts from reference TRBV2 and TRBJ2-1): EPEVTQTPSHQVTQMGQEVILRCVPISNHLYFYWYRQILGQKVEFLVSFYNNEISEKSEIFDDQFSVERPDGSNFTLKIRSTKLEDSAMYFCASSEVRGPYNEQFFGPGTRLTVL.

The chain has TRBV6-6 and TRBJ1-1; possibly TRBD1 for D (5 bases). The ends were cut back, 6 bases at V and 4 bases at J, with 21 bases in the middle. The germline CDR1 and CDR2 sequences are MNHNY and SVGAGI (reference sequence). The CDR3 sequence is 16 residues long. The CDR3 region is CASSPRPGEGVTEAFF. DNA of the CDR3: TGTGCCAGCAGCCCCCGCCCGGGGGAAGGGGTCACTGAAGCTTTCTTT.

The chain links TRBV6-5 to TRBJ2-2; D may be TRBD1 (6 bases). The CDR3 sequence is 14 residues long. Per germline, CDR1 MNHEY and CDR2 SVGAGI. The V and J ends lost 11 bases and 5 bases respectively, with 18 bases between them. Here the CDR3 reads CAGRTVSFTGELFF. In DNA, the CDR3 is TGTGCCGGCCGGACAGTGAGCTTTACCGGGGAGCTGTTTTTT.

The chain carries TRBV7-2 and TRBJ1-2, with D perhaps matching TRBD1 (5 bases). The CDR3 runs 14 residues. V was clipped by 2 bases and J by 4 bases, with 11 bases between them. Germline V gene sequence: CDR1 SGHTA, CDR2 FQGNSA. CDR3 coding DNA: TGTGCCAGCAGCTTATATGGGCAGGGCTATGGCTACACCTTC. Translated, it gives CASSLYGQGYGYTF.

The rearrangement uses TRBV30 and TRBJ1-5; maybe TRBD1 (5 bases). Trimming took off 1 base at V and 6 bases at J, with 10 bases between the two ends. CDR1 GTSNPN and CDR2 SVGIG come from the germline V gene (reference sequence). This CDR3 is built from 13 residues. The CDR3 reads CAWSGARAQPQHF. CDR3 nucleotides: TGTGCCTGGAGTGGCGCCAGGGCTCAGCCCCAGCATTTT. The variable domain in full, with the rest retrieved from reference TRBV30 and TRBJ1-5, is SQTIHQWPATLVQPVGSPLSLECTVEGTSNPNLYWYRQAAGRGLQLLFYSVGIGQISSEVPQNLSASRPQDRQFILSSKKLLLSDSGFYLCAWSGARAQPQHFGDGTRLSIL.

The genes are TRBV7-9 and TRBJ2-7; TRBD1 matches 7 bases. The germline V gene encodes CDR1 SEHNR and CDR2 FQNEAQ (reference sequence). There are 14 residues in the CDR3. Trimming took 6 bases from V and 1 from J; bases not matched to a gene: 6. The CDR3 bases are TGTGCCAGCAGTCCTCCGGGACAGTCCTACGAGCAGTACTTC. It yields the protein CASSPPGQSYEQYF.

The chain has TRBV28 and TRBJ1-4, with TRBD1 matching 7 bases. Germline V gene data show CDR1 as MDHEN and CDR2 as SYDVKM. Trimming cost V 7 bases and J 4 bases; bases outside gene matches: 6. CDR3 length equals 14 residues. CDR3 DNA: TGTGCCAGCACCCAGACAGGGAGTAATGAAAAACTGTTTTTT. The encoded protein is CASTQTGSNEKLFF.

The rearrangement uses TRBV18 and TRBJ2-7; maybe TRBD1 (6 bases). V was clipped by 3 bases and J by 0 bases, with 12 bases between them. Germline CDR1 is KGHSH and CDR2 is LQKENI. The CDR3 has 15 residues. This CDR3 reads CASSPPTGSSYEQYF. As DNA, the CDR3 is TGTGCCAGCTCACCCCCGACAGGCTCCTCCTACGAGCAGTACTTC.

The rearrangement uses TRBV2 and TRBJ2-5; unclear D gene. The V and J ends lost 4 bases and 5 bases respectively, with 5 bases between them. The CDR3 contains 11 residues. The germline CDR1 and CDR2 sequences are SNHLY and FYNNEI. The CDR3 protein is CASSVRETQYF. The CDR3 bases are TGTGCCAGCAGTGTTCGGGAGACCCAGTACTTC.

The V and J genes are TRBV4-1 and TRBJ1-2; no clear D. CDR3 length: 12 residues. From germline, CDR1 is MGHRA and CDR2 YSYEKL. V was trimmed by 0 bases and J by 8 bases, leaving 7 bases between them. The CDR3 region has the DNA TGCGCCAGCAGCCAAGATGCGCAAGGCTACACCTTC. Encoded protein: CASSQDAQGYTF.

The genes are TRBV19 and TRBJ1-2, with 7 bases matching TRBD1. The germline gives CDR1 LNHDA, CDR2 SQIVND (reference sequence). Unmatched junction bases numbered 9, after V lost 7 bases and J lost 4 bases. The CDR3 spans 14 residues. CDR3 protein: CASTPPGQIYGYTF. The CDR3, as DNA: TGTGCCAGTACTCCTCCGGGACAGATCTATGGCTACACCTTC.

This chain joins TRBV6-7 and TRBJ2-7, with TRBD2 as a possible D gene (5 bases). TRBV6-7 has ORF status, its function being uncertain. This CDR3 region has 14 residues. V was clipped by 10 bases and J by 5 bases, with 21 bases between them. This chain's CDR3 is CAIPRDPGNNEQYF. The CDR3, as DNA: TGTGCCATTCCCCGAGATCCGGGAAATAACGAGCAGTACTTC.

The rearrangement joins TRBV30 to TRBJ2-3, with 11 bases fitting TRBD2. J lost 2 bases, V lost 4 bases, and 5 bases had no gene match. Per the germline V gene, CDR1 is GTSNPN and CDR2 is SVGIG (reference sequence). The CDR3 contains 15 residues. In DNA, the CDR3 is TGTGCCTGGACCCTTAGCGGGGGGGCCACAGATACGCAGTATTTT. Residues: CAWTLSGGATDTQYF.

The rearrangement links TRBV4-1 to TRBJ2-1, with 7 bases lining up with TRBD1. The V gene's germline CDR1 is MGHRA and CDR2 YSYEKL. The CDR3 totals 16 residues. V lost 4 bases and J lost 2; bases outside the gene matches: 8. The CDR3 sequence is CASSLGTARAYNEQFF. The DNA of the CDR3 is TGCGCCAGCAGCCTCGGGACAGCGAGGGCCTACAATGAGCAGTTCTTC.

The rearrangement joins TRBV9 to TRBJ1-1; maybe TRBD1 (6 bases). CDR1 is SGDLS, CDR2 YYNGEE, per germline. Trimming stripped 0 bases from V and 0 bases from J, with 9 bases between. The CDR3 is 15 amino acids. The CDR3, as DNA: TGTGCCAGCAGCGTAGGAGACAGGATGAACACTGAAGCTTTCTTT. Protein product: CASSVGDRMNTEAFF.

This sequence joins TRBV5-1 and TRBJ2-3; 7 bases are shared with TRBD1. The CDR3 spans 16 residues. V trimming: 1 base; J trimming: 6 bases; junction bases outside the gene matches: 11. Germline V gene sequence: CDR1 SGHRS, CDR2 YFSETQ. The CDR3 is CASSLYRGSEGDTQYF. CDR3 in DNA: TGCGCCAGCAGCTTGTACAGGGGCTCCGAGGGGGATACGCAGTATTTT.

This rearrangement joins TRBV28 to TRBJ1-2; the match to TRBD1 covers 10 bases. The CDR3 is made up of 17 amino acids. With V trimmed by 4 bases and J by 5 bases, 13 bases remained unmatched. In germline, CDR1 is MDHEN, CDR2 SYDVKM. The CDR3 spells CASSSLIGTGAGYGYTF. In nucleotides, the CDR3 is TGTGCCAGCAGTTCGTTAATAGGGACAGGGGCGGGTTATGGCTACACCTTC.